The present T cell receptor beta chain was sequenced within a study of T cells in localized non-small cell lung cancer. Points from the study as a whole: Longer overall survival was seen with higher T cell density measured in blood. The study detected a median roughly 61 of the top 100 tumor clones in adjacent lung. The tumor had only one region sequenced, so heterogeneity remains possible.

Comments on this clone: The antigen remains unidentified.

Trimming shortened V by 3 bases and J by 4 bases, and 15 bases separated the two germline ends. Looked up from germline, CDR1 is SGHNT and CDR2 is YENEEA. This CDR3 is built from 15 residues. Profiled with immunoSEQ multiplex PCR; TCRdb holds only in-frame clones, not every one. Of more than 2,500 clones in the sample, around 28% were seen once. V and J are TRBV11-3 and TRBJ1-2; D is undetermined. This receptor was obtained from a woman aged 35 to 69 with stage I lung adenocarcinoma. The sample was lung tumor tissue, taken before any cancer treatment. CDR3 amino acids: CASSLGMGIIYGYTF. CDR3 nucleotide sequence: TGTGCCAGCAGCTTGGGGATGGGGATTATCTATGGCTACACCTTC.